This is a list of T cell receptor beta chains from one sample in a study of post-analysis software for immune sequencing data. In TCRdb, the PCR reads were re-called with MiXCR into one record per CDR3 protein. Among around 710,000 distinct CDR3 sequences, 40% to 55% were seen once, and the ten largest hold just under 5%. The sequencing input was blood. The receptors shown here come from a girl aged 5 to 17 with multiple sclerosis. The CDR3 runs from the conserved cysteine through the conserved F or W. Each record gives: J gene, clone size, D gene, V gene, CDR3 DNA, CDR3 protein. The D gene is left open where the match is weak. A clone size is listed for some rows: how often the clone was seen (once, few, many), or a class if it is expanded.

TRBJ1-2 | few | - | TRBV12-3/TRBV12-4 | TGTGCCAGCAGTTTAGGCGCAGGGGTCTATGGCTACACCTTC | CASSLGAGVYGYTF
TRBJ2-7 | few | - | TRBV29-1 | TGCAGCGTTAACTGGGAGCCCCAAGGCGAGCAGTACTTC | CSVNWEPQGEQYF
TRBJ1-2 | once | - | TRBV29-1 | TGCAGCGTCGCTATATGGACGGGGAATGGCTACACCTTC | CSVAIWTGNGYTF
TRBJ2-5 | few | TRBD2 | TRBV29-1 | TGCAGCGTTGGAGCCCGGGGGGGGCGGGAGACCCAGTACTTC | CSVGARGGRETQYF
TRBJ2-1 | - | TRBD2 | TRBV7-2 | TGTGCCAGCAGCTCCCGAAAAGCGGGGAATGAGCAGTTCTTC | CASSSRKAGNEQFF
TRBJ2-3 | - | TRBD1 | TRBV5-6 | TGTGCCAGCAGTCTACCAGGGACAGGGGGCGAATGGGGCACAGATACGCAGTATTTT | CASSLPGTGGEWGTDTQYF
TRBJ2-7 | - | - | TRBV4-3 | TGCGCCAGCAGCCAGGGCCCCGGGTCGCCGGTCGAGCAGTACTTC | CASSQGPGSPVEQYF
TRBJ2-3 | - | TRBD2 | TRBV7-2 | TGTGCCAGCAGCTCCTTAGAGGCTCGTGCAAGCGGGAGTTGGTCAGATACGCAGTATTTT | CASSSLEARASGSWSDTQYF
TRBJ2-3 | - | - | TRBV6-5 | TGTGCCAGCAGTTACCCCCGGGACCCCGCTGTTCGGGATACGCAGTATTTT | CASSYPRDPAVRDTQYF
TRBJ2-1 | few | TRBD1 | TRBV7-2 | TGTGCCAGCAGCTCTAATACCTTGGGACAGGGCAATGAGCAGTTCTTC | CASSSNTLGQGNEQFF
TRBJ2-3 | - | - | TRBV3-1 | TGTGCCAGCAGCCAAGATCTCGGTACAGGCACAGATACGCAGTATTTT | CASSQDLGTGTDTQYF
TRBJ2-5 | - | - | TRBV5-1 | TGCGCCAGCAGCTTACCCGACGGGACCCAGTACTTC | CASSLPDGTQYF
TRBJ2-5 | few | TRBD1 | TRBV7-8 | TGTGCCAGCAGCTCGGACAGGTTGGGGGTAGGGCAGTACTTC | CASSSDRLGVGQYF
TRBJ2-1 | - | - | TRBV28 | TGTGCCAGCAGTTTTCGGGGTAGCGGCAATGAGCAGTTCTTC | CASSFRGSGNEQFF
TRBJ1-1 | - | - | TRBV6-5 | TGTGCCAGCAGTTACCTAATCTCCAGGGGCACTGAAGCTTTCTTT | CASSYLISRGTEAFF
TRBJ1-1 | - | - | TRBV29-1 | TGCAGCGCATTACCCGGGGTTGAAGCTTTCTTT | CSALPGVEAFF
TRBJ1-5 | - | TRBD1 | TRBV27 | TGTGCCAGCAGTCTGGGACAGACCCAGGGGCCCCAGCATTTT | CASSLGQTQGPQHF
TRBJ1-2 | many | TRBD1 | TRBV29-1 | TGCAGCGTTTCGACAGGGGAGAACTATGGCTACACCTTC | CSVSTGENYGYTF
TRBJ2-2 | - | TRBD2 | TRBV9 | TGTGCCAGCGCGGTCGGGAGGACCGGGGAGCTGTTTTTT | CASAVGRTGELFF
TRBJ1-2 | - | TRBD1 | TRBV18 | TGTGCCAGCTCACCACTACCAACAGGGGAGTCAAACTATGGCTACACCTTC | CASSPLPTGESNYGYTF
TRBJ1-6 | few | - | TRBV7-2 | TGTGCCAGCAGCTTAAGCCCCACTCCGGGACGGGAAGAAAGGGCCCTCCACTTT | CASSLSPTPGREERALHF
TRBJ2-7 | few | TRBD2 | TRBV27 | TGTGCCAGCAGACGAAGCCTTAGCGGGGGTTCCTACGAGCAGTACTTC | CASRRSLSGGSYEQYF
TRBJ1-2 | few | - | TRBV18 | TGTGCCAGCTCACCGGGTTTCAGCGGTGACAGTTATCGAGATGGCTACACCTTC | CASSPGFSGDSYRDGYTF
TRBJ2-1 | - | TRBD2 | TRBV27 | TGTGCCAGCAGTTTACGGGCTAGCGGGAATATCAACTTCTATGAGCAGTTCTTC | CASSLRASGNINFYEQFF
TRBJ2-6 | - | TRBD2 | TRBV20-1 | TGCAGTGCTAGCGATTCTAGCGGGAGTCAAGGTGGGGCCAGCGTCCTGACTTTC | CSASDSSGSQGGASVLTF
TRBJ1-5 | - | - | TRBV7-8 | TGTGCCAGCAGCTTAGGCAGAAACCCCAATCAGCCCCAGCATTTT | CASSLGRNPNQPQHF
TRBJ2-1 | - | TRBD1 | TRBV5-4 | TGTGCCAGCAGCTCTAACGACAGGGATGTAAATGAGCAGTTCTTC | CASSSNDRDVNEQFF
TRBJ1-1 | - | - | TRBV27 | TGTGCCAGCAGTTTCCTGGCGGGGACCTCTGAAGCTTTCTTT | CASSFLAGTSEAFF
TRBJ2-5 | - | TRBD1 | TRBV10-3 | TGTGCCATCAGCGGACAGGGGACCGGGCAGTACTTC | CAISGQGTGQYF
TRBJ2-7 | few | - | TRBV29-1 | TGCAGCGTTCTGGGTTCCTACGAGCAGTACTTC | CSVLGSYEQYF
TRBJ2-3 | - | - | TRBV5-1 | TGCGCCAGCAGCTTGGCCGGGACTGTTTTCACAGATACGCAGTATTTT | CASSLAGTVFTDTQYF
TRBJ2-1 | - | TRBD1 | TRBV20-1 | TGCAGTGCTAGAGTAAGGACAGGGTCCTACAATGAGCAGTTCTTC | CSARVRTGSYNEQFF
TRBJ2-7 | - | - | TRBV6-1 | TGTGCCAGCAGTGAAGGGGCTCTCCAAGGTGGCAATGAGCAGTACTTC | CASSEGALQGGNEQYF
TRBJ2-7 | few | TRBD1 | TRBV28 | TGTGCCACCACTACACAGGGGGGCACCTCCTACGAGCAGTACTTC | CATTTQGGTSYEQYF
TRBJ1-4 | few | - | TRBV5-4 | TGTGCCAGCAGCCAGGACTCTTCAACTAATGAAAAACTGTTTTTT | CASSQDSSTNEKLFF
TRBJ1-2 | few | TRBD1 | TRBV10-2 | TGCGCCAGCAGCCCGACAGGGCTCAACCTCTATGGCTACACCTTC | CASSPTGLNLYGYTF
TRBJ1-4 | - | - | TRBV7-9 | TGTGCCAGCAGCTTAGTTGGACAAGCTAATGAAAAACTGTTTTTT | CASSLVGQANEKLFF
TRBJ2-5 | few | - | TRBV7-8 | TGTGCCAGCAGCTTAGCCGACAGCGGACCTCAGGAGACCCAGTACTTC | CASSLADSGPQETQYF
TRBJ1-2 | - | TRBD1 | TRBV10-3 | TGTGCCGTTGGAGAACAGGGGCTCTTGGATGGCTACACCTTC | CAVGEQGLLDGYTF
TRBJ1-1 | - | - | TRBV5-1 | TGCGCCAGCAGCTGGAGGGGGACTGAAGCTTTCTTT | CASSWRGTEAFF
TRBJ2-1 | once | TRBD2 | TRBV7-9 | TGTGCCAGCAACTTAGAGGCTAGCGGGAGGTATGAGCAGTTCTTC | CASNLEASGRYEQFF
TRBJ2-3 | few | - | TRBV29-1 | TGCAGCGTCTTGATCAATTTAGATACGCAGTATTTT | CSVLINLDTQYF
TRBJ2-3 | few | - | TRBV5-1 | TGCGCCAGCAGCTTGTCGGATCGGGATACGCAGTATTTT | CASSLSDRDTQYF
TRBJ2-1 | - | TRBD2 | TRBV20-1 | TGCAGTGCTGGGGGGGAAGCGGGAGTGGACTACAATGAGCAGTTCTTC | CSAGGEAGVDYNEQFF
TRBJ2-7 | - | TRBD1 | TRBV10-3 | TGTGCCATCAGGGGACAGGAGAAATACGAGCAGTACTTC | CAIRGQEKYEQYF
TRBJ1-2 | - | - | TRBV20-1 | TGCAGTGCTTCTACCCAACGTGGCTACACCTTC | CSASTQRGYTF
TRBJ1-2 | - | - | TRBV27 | TGTGCCAGCAGTTTATCTCCCATAGACAGGTTCGGTGGCTACACCTTC | CASSLSPIDRFGGYTF
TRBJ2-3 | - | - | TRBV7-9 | TGTGCCAGCAGCTTATTTAGGGATCGCTTCACAGATACGCAGTATTTT | CASSLFRDRFTDTQYF
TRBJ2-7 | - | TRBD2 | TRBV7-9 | TGTGCCAGCAGCCGGGGATCTAGCGGGAGGGCCTCTTCGGAATACGAGCAGTACTTC | CASSRGSSGRASSEYEQYF
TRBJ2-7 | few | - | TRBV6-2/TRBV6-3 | TGTGCCAGCAGTCAGGTTATCCACGAGCAGTACTTC | CASSQVIHEQYF
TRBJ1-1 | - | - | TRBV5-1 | TGCGCCAGCAGCTTGAGGTCAGCGAACACTGAAGCTTTCTTT | CASSLRSANTEAFF
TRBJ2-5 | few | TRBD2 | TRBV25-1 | TGTGCCAGCAGGCGGGAGGATGAGACCCAGTACTTC | CASRREDETQYF
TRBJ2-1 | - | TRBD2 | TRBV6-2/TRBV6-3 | TGTGCCACCTCAACCCTAGCGGTGTCGGGCAATGAGCAGTTCTTC | CATSTLAVSGNEQFF
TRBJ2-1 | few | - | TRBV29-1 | TGCAGCGCCGGTGTGCCTAACAATGAGCAGTTCTTC | CSAGVPNNEQFF
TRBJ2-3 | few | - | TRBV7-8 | TGTGCCACCGGCGAAGATACGCAGTATTTT | CATGEDTQYF
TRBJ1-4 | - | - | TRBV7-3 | TGTGCCAGCAGCGACCGTACAGGCCCGGTGGAGAAACTGTTTTTT | CASSDRTGPVEKLFF
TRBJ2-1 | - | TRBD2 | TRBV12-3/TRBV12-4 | TGTGCCAGCAGTATAGCGGGAGGGGGCTACAATGAGCAGTTCTTC | CASSIAGGGYNEQFF
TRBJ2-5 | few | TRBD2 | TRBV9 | TGTGCCAGCAGCGCGGGACTAGTGCAAGAGACCCAGTACTTC | CASSAGLVQETQYF
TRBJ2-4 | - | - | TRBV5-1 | TGCGCCAGCAGCTTGGACCTCACGGAGAACATTCAGTACTTC | CASSLDLTENIQYF
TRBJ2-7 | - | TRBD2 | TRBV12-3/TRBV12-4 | TGTGCCAGCAGTTTATCGGGACTAGCGGGAGCAAACGAGCAGTACTTC | CASSLSGLAGANEQYF